The next 17 T cell receptor beta chains were all read from a single sample in a study of T-cell reconstitution after alpha-beta-depleted transplantation in children. Preparation of the TCRbeta library involved a method that used unique molecular identifiers. Via MiXCR, TCRdb re-called the PCR reads, giving one row per CDR3 protein. The sample yields about 110,000 distinct CDR3 sequences, around 6.4% seen once. Here the sequenced sample was PBMCs, mostly from graft donor cells, taken 360 days after TCRalphabeta/CD19-depleted stem cell transplant. The origin of the receptors is a male patient aged 2 to 10 who had a stem cell transplant for acute lymphoblastic leukemia, so the T cells may come from the graft donor.

At least ten counts were recorded for this clonotype. This chain joins TRBV9 and TRBJ2-7; TRBD2 is a possible D gene (6 bases). CDR3 size: 14 residues. The germline gives CDR1 SGDLS, CDR2 YYNGEE. The ends were cut back, 5 bases at V and 2 bases at J, with 14 bases in the middle. The DNA for the CDR3 is TGTGCCAGCAGTGTCGGAGGGGCCCCCTACGAGCAGTACTTC. Translation gives CASSVGGAPYEQYF.

The sample holds many counts of this clonotype. This sequence joins TRBV4-3 and TRBJ2-2; TRBD1 matches at 8 bases. Trimming took 1 base from V and 4 from J; bases not matched to a gene: 5. The length of the CDR3 is 16 residues. Germline CDR1 and CDR2: LGHNA and YSLEER. CDR3 bases: TGCGCCAGCAGCCAAGGGACAGGGTGGCCCACCGGGGAGCTGTTTTTT. Protein product: CASSQGTGWPTGELFF.

By sample share, this clonotype is hyperexpanded (1% or more). This rearrangement joins TRBV5-1 to TRBJ1-6, with D possibly being TRBD1 (6 bases). Trimming took off 4 bases at V and 7 bases at J, with 18 bases between the two ends. The CDR3 consists of 16 residues. Germline V gene sequence: CDR1 SGHRS, CDR2 YFSETQ. Here the CDR3 DNA reads TGCGCCAGCAGCGGGACCGACAGGTCGTGGAATTCACCCCTCCACTTT. Protein: CASSGTDRSWNSPLHF.

The V call is TRBV5-1, the J call TRBJ2-5; TRBD2 matches at 7 bases. The CDR3 totals 19 residues. Trimming cost V 1 base and J 4 bases; bases outside gene matches: 19. The V gene's germline CDR1 is SGHRS and CDR2 YFSETQ. CDR3 region: CASSLPQGGSLHPPETQYF. The CDR3 nucleotides are TGCGCCAGCAGCTTGCCTCAGGGAGGGTCTCTCCACCCCCCAGAGACCCAGTACTTC.

This clonotype came up many times. The chain combines TRBV29-1 with TRBJ1-2; D not certain. Germline V gene data show CDR1 as SQVTM and CDR2 as ANQGSEA. Trimming removed 5 bases at V and 4 bases at J, with 14 bases between. CDR3 length: 13 residues. CDR3 loop: CSVPQATIYGYTF. Written as DNA, the CDR3 is TGCAGCGTTCCTCAAGCCACAATCTATGGCTACACCTTC.

In its sample, this clonotype was seen many times. The chain is built from TRBV7-9 and TRBJ2-1; 13 positions agree with TRBD2. The V gene's germline CDR1 is SEHNR and CDR2 FQNEAQ (reference sequence). V was clipped by 5 bases and J by 7 bases; unmatched bases: 8. The CDR3 consists of 16 residues. DNA for the CDR3: TGTGCCAGCAGCCCTGGACTAGCGGGAGTACGGAATGAGCAGTTCTTC. Protein product: CASSPGLAGVRNEQFF.

In this sample, this clonotype turned up many times. V gene TRBV3-1 combines with J gene TRBJ2-1, with 7 positions matching TRBD2. The V gene end was trimmed by 1 base and the J gene end by 8 bases; junction bases not matched to a gene: 5. Germline-derived CDR1 and CDR2 are LGHDT and YNNKEL (reference sequence). The CDR3 is 14 amino acids. The CDR3 spells CASSQGKRGYEQFF. The CDR3 coding sequence is TGTGCCAGCAGCCAAGGGAAGCGGGGATATGAGCAGTTCTTC.

Many counts were recorded for this clonotype. In nucleotides, the CDR3 is TGTGCCAGCAGCTTACACCGGACACTTAACACCGGGGAGCTGTTTTTT. Translating it yields CASSLHRTLNTGELFF. V and J are TRBV7-3 and TRBJ2-2, with D perhaps TRBD1 (5 bases). V lost 2 bases, J lost 2 bases, and 12 bases lay in between. Per the germline V gene, CDR1 is SGHTA and CDR2 is FQGTGA. CDR3 length: 16 residues.

This clonotype has at least ten counts. J is TRBJ2-7 and V is TRBV2; D is undetermined. Germline CDR1 reads SNHLY; CDR2 reads FYNNEI. V lost 5 bases, J lost 0 bases, and 11 bases lay in between. CDR3 length: 14 residues. CDR3 protein: CASSQSRSSYEQYF. The CDR3 DNA sequence: TGTGCCAGCAGTCAGAGCCGGAGCTCCTACGAGCAGTACTTC.

This clonotype was detected a few times. This chain links TRBV7-9 with TRBJ2-1; D might be TRBD2 (5 bases). This CDR3 is 15 amino acids long. Germline CDR1 reads SEHNR; CDR2 reads FQNEAQ (reference sequence). The V end lost 4 bases, the J end lost 0 bases, and 10 bases lay between the germline ends. The CDR3 nucleotides are TGTGCCAGCAGCTCGACTAAGACCTCCTACAATGAGCAGTTCTTC. It yields the protein CASSSTKTSYNEQFF.

In the case of this clonotype: One base away lies a much larger clone, so this may be a sequencing read error. The V gene is TRBV29-1, the J gene TRBJ2-1, with D perhaps TRBD1 or TRBD2 (5 bases each). This CDR3 region has 12 residues. Germline CDR1 SQVTM, CDR2 ANQGSEA. V was trimmed by 7 bases and J by 6 bases, leaving 13 bases between them. The CDR3 here is CSATGDRNEQFF. CDR3 bases: TGCAGCGCCACCGGGGACCGCAATGAGCAGTTCTTC.

In the case of this clonotype: Just one base apart from a much larger clone, this may be a read error. This chain joins TRBV4-3 and TRBJ2-7; 7 positions match TRBD1. Germline values: CDR1 LGHNA, CDR2 YSLEER. There are 16 residues in the CDR3. CDR3 in amino acids: CASSQERFRGTYERYF. In DNA form, the CDR3 reads TGCGCCAGCAGCCAAGAAAGGTTCAGGGGGACCTACGAGCGGTACTTC.

This clonotype appeared many times. The J gene is TRBJ1-6, the V gene TRBV5-1, with D uncertain. Germline V CDR1 and CDR2: SGHRS, YFSETQ. Between the trimmed V and J ends, which lost 0 bases and 6 bases, there was a span of 7 bases. The CDR3 runs 14 residues. CDR3 residues: CASSLGQVNSPLHF. DNA for the CDR3: TGCGCCAGCAGCTTGGGGCAGGTTAATTCACCCCTCCACTTT. The full variable domain, its missing parts supplied by reference TRBV5-1 and TRBJ1-6, is KAGVTQTPRYLIKTRGQQVTLSCSPISGHRSVSWYQQTPGQGLQFLFEYFSETQRNKGNFPGRFSGRQFSNSRSEMNVSTLELGDSALYLCASSLGQVNSPLHFGNGTRLTVT.

This chain connects TRBV6-5 to TRBJ2-3; D uncertain. Germline CDR1 reads MNHEY; CDR2 reads SVGAGI. V shed 7 bases and J shed 6 bases, with 8 bases lying between them. CDR3 length: 11 residues. CDR3 amino acids: CASTRHDTQYF. Here the CDR3 DNA reads TGTGCCAGCACCAGACACGATACGCAGTATTTT.

This clonotype has a count of ten or more. The rearrangement joins TRBV9 to TRBJ2-2; D may be TRBD2 (7 bases). Germline V CDR1 and CDR2: SGDLS, YYNGEE. This CDR3 has 16 amino acids. V shed 4 bases and J shed 5 bases, with 18 bases lying between them. CDR3 sequence (DNA): TGTGCCAGCAGCATTTGGGCGGGGGCGAGAACCGGGGAGCTGTTTTTT. This gives the protein CASSIWAGARTGELFF.

This chain connects TRBV11-2 to TRBJ2-1; D possibly matches TRBD1 or TRBD2 (6 bases each). CDR1 and CDR2 from the germline V gene are SGHAT and FQNNGV. This CDR3 is 13 amino acids long. The ends were cut back, 1 base at V and 9 bases at J, with 10 bases in the middle. The CDR3 nucleotides are TGTGCCAGCAGCTTAGGGGGGCGGGGTGAGCAGTTCTTC. Its protein product is CASSLGGRGEQFF.

This clonotype appeared many times. V gene TRBV29-1 combines with J gene TRBJ1-4; a weak D match, TRBD1 (5 bases). The V gene lost 6 bases and the J gene lost 8 bases, with 19 bases spanning the gap. This CDR3 comprises 14 residues. Germline V CDR1 and CDR2: SQVTM, ANQGSEA. CDR3 in DNA: TGCAGCGTAGGTTTAGGGACGAAAAACGAAAAACTGTTTTTT. Protein product: CSVGLGTKNEKLFF. Complete variable domain (other parts from reference TRBV29-1 and TRBJ1-4): SAVISQKPSRDICQRGTSLTIQCQVDSQVTMMFWYRQQPGQSLTLIATANQGSEATYESGFVIDKFPISRPNLTFSTLTVSNMSPEDSSIYLCSVGLGTKNEKLFFGSGTQLSVL.